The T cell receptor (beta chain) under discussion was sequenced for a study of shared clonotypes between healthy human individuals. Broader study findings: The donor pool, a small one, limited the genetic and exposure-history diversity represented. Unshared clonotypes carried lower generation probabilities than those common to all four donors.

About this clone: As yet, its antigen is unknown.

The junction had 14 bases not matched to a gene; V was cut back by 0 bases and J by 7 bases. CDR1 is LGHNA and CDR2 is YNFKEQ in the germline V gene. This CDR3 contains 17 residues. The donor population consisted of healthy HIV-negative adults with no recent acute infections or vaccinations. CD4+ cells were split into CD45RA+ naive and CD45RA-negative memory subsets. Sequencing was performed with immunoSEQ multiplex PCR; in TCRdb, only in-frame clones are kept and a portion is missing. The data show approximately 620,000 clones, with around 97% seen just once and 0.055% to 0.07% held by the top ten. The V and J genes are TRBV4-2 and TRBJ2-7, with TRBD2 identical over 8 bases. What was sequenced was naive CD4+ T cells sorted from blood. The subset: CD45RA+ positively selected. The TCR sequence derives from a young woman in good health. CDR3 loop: CASSQEVVGTRQSEQYF. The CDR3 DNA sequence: TGTGCCAGCAGCCAAGAGGTAGTCGGGACTAGACAATCGGAGCAGTACTTC.